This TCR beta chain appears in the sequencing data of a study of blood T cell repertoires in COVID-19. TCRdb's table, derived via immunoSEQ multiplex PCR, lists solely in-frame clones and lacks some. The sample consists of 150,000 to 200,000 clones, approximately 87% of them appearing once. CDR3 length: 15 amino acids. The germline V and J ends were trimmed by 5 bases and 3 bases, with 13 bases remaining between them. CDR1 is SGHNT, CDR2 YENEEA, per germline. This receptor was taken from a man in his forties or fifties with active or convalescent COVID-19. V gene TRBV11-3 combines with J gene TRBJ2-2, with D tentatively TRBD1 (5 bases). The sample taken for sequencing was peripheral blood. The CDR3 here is CASSPQGMDTGELFF. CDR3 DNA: TGTGCCAGCAGCCCGCAGGGTATGGACACCGGGGAGCTGTTTTTT.